The rows below give T cell receptor beta chains drawn from one sample of a study of vaccination and CD4 T cells after COVID-19. TCRdb ran MiXCR on the PCR reads and lists one entry per CDR3 protein. The sample has about 12,000 distinct CDR3 sequences, 53% seen once. No antigen has been assigned to these receptors. The sequenced sample consisted of CD4+ T cells from blood, cultured in vitro. These receptors were obtained from a human donor who had recovered from COVID-19. Both conserved end residues are part of each CDR3. The order of the fields is D gene, J gene, V gene, clone size, CDR3 protein, CDR3 DNA. The D gene is left open where the match is weak. Where a row states a size, it is once, few, many or the class of an expanded clone; other rows omit it.

d_gene: TRBD1; j_gene: TRBJ1-5; v_gene: TRBV24-1; abundance: few; CDR3aa: CATGQGQLDSNQPQHF; CDR3nt: TGTGCCACGGGACAGGGGCAGTTAGATAGCAATCAGCCCCAGCATTTT
d_gene: TRBD1; j_gene: TRBJ2-7; v_gene: TRBV25-1; abundance: once; CDR3aa: CASSASEGQGYEQYF; CDR3nt: TGTGCCAGCAGTGCCTCTGAGGGACAGGGATACGAGCAGTACTTC
d_gene: TRBD2; j_gene: TRBJ2-1; v_gene: TRBV2; abundance: .; CDR3aa: CASSELAGPHEQFF; CDR3nt: TGTGCCAGCAGTGAACTAGCGGGACCCCATGAGCAGTTCTTC
d_gene: TRBD1; j_gene: TRBJ2-3; v_gene: TRBV19; abundance: .; CDR3aa: CASSRGTVGDTQYF; CDR3nt: TGTGCCAGTAGTCGAGGGACAGTCGGAGATACGCAGTATTTT
d_gene: TRBD2; j_gene: TRBJ2-7; v_gene: TRBV20-1; abundance: .; CDR3aa: CSARLAGGSYEQYF; CDR3nt: TGCAGTGCTAGGCTAGCGGGAGGGTCCTACGAGCAGTACTTC
d_gene: .; j_gene: TRBJ1-5; v_gene: TRBV30; abundance: few; CDR3aa: CAWSLGDYSNQPQHF; CDR3nt: TGTGCCTGGAGTTTAGGCGATTATAGCAATCAGCCCCAGCATTTT
d_gene: TRBD2; j_gene: TRBJ2-1; v_gene: TRBV6-2/TRBV6-3; abundance: .; CDR3aa: CASTLSWASGGNEQFF; CDR3nt: TGTGCCAGCACCCTATCTTGGGCTAGCGGGGGCAATGAGCAGTTCTTC
d_gene: .; j_gene: TRBJ1-2; v_gene: TRBV19; abundance: once; CDR3aa: CASSIQGGGYTF; CDR3nt: TGTGCCAGTAGTATTCAGGGTGGCGGCTACACCTTC
d_gene: TRBD1; j_gene: TRBJ1-1; v_gene: TRBV20-1; abundance: .; CDR3aa: CSASQGKSEAFF; CDR3nt: TGCAGTGCTTCACAGGGGAAATCTGAAGCTTTCTTT
d_gene: .; j_gene: TRBJ2-2; v_gene: TRBV12-3/TRBV12-4; abundance: .; CDR3aa: CASSFQGFPGELFF; CDR3nt: TGTGCCAGCAGTTTCCAAGGATTCCCCGGGGAGCTGTTTTTT
d_gene: .; j_gene: TRBJ1-2; v_gene: TRBV7-9; abundance: .; CDR3aa: CASSLRAGGYGYTF; CDR3nt: TGTGCCAGCAGCTTAAGGGCAGGCGGGTATGGCTACACCTTC
d_gene: .; j_gene: TRBJ1-1; v_gene: TRBV6-1; abundance: .; CDR3aa: CASRTTGSVNTEAFF; CDR3nt: TGTGCCAGCAGGACCACAGGGTCGGTGAACACTGAAGCTTTCTTT
d_gene: TRBD2; j_gene: TRBJ2-2; v_gene: TRBV27; abundance: .; CDR3aa: CASSLWRGGGTGELFF; CDR3nt: TGTGCCAGCAGTTTATGGCGGGGGGGAGGAACCGGGGAGCTGTTTTTT
d_gene: TRBD1; j_gene: TRBJ2-2; v_gene: TRBV4-2; abundance: .; CDR3aa: CASSPPHWTGEAGELFF; CDR3nt: TGTGCCAGCAGCCCACCCCACTGGACAGGGGAGGCCGGGGAGCTGTTTTTT
d_gene: .; j_gene: TRBJ2-7; v_gene: TRBV20-1; abundance: .; CDR3aa: CNQRHYYEQYF; CDR3nt: TGCAACCAGCGACATTACTACGAGCAGTACTTC
d_gene: .; j_gene: TRBJ1-5; v_gene: TRBV20-1; abundance: .; CDR3aa: CSAGAPYSNQPQHF; CDR3nt: TGCAGTGCTGGGGCCCCGTATAGCAATCAGCCCCAGCATTTT
d_gene: .; j_gene: TRBJ1-6; v_gene: TRBV11-3; abundance: .; CDR3aa: CASSSLRENNSPLHF; CDR3nt: TGTGCCAGCAGCTCTCTCCGGGAAAATAATTCACCCCTCCACTTT
d_gene: TRBD1; j_gene: TRBJ2-5; v_gene: TRBV29-1; abundance: .; CDR3aa: CSTRTGGQETQYF; CDR3nt: TGCAGCACCCGGACAGGCGGTCAAGAGACCCAGTACTTC
d_gene: TRBD2; j_gene: TRBJ2-3; v_gene: TRBV24-1; abundance: .; CDR3aa: CATSGGGGADTQYF; CDR3nt: TGTGCCACCAGTGGGGGCGGGGGTGCAGATACGCAGTATTTT
d_gene: TRBD1; j_gene: TRBJ1-5; v_gene: TRBV6-2/TRBV6-3; abundance: .; CDR3aa: CASSAGTAVSNQPQHF; CDR3nt: TGTGCCAGCAGTGCCGGGACAGCCGTTAGCAATCAGCCCCAGCATTTT
d_gene: TRBD1; j_gene: TRBJ1-5; v_gene: TRBV20-1; abundance: few; CDR3aa: CSAQTPGGGQPQHF; CDR3nt: TGCAGTGCCCAAACTCCAGGGGGCGGTCAGCCCCAGCATTTT
d_gene: .; j_gene: TRBJ2-1; v_gene: TRBV27; abundance: .; CDR3aa: CASSYRLSLPSSYNEQFF; CDR3nt: TGTGCCAGCAGTTATCGGCTTTCCTTACCCAGCTCCTACAATGAGCAGTTCTTC
d_gene: .; j_gene: TRBJ1-6; v_gene: TRBV6-5; abundance: few; CDR3aa: CASSYAGGAGNSPLHF; CDR3nt: TGTGCCAGCAGTTACGCCGGAGGCGCCGGGAATTCACCCCTCCACTTT
d_gene: TRBD1; j_gene: TRBJ1-2; v_gene: TRBV4-1; abundance: once; CDR3aa: CASSVGQGLYGYTF; CDR3nt: TGCGCCAGCAGCGTGGGACAGGGTCTCTATGGCTACACCTTC
d_gene: TRBD2; j_gene: TRBJ2-1; v_gene: TRBV28; abundance: .; CDR3aa: CASSGTSGSYNEQFF; CDR3nt: TGTGCCAGCAGCGGGACTAGCGGATCCTACAATGAGCAGTTCTTC
d_gene: .; j_gene: TRBJ2-5; v_gene: TRBV7-9; abundance: .; CDR3aa: CASSLAGGGQETQYF; CDR3nt: TGTGCCAGCAGCTTAGCGGGGGGCGGCCAAGAGACCCAGTACTTC
d_gene: TRBD2; j_gene: TRBJ2-2; v_gene: TRBV11-2; abundance: .; CDR3aa: CASSPIAGGPGGELFF; CDR3nt: TGTGCCAGCAGCCCTATAGCGGGAGGGCCCGGCGGGGAGCTGTTTTTT
d_gene: TRBD1; j_gene: TRBJ1-6; v_gene: TRBV20-1; abundance: .; CDR3aa: CSARVTGTGEAPLHF; CDR3nt: TGCAGTGCTCGAGTTACCGGGACAGGGGAGGCACCCCTCCACTTT
d_gene: TRBD2; j_gene: TRBJ2-5; v_gene: TRBV20-1; abundance: few; CDR3aa: CSAWSGRAGETQYF; CDR3nt: TGCAGTGCGTGGAGCGGGAGGGCCGGAGAGACCCAGTACTTC
d_gene: TRBD2; j_gene: TRBJ2-2; v_gene: TRBV20-1; abundance: few; CDR3aa: CSARDNPAGGLGGELFF; CDR3nt: TGCAGTGCTAGAGATAATCCAGCGGGAGGACTCGGCGGGGAGCTGTTTTTT
d_gene: .; j_gene: TRBJ2-4; v_gene: TRBV6-5; abundance: .; CDR3aa: CASSYSTTGNIQYF; CDR3nt: TGTGCCAGCAGTTACTCGACGACCGGAAACATTCAGTACTTC
d_gene: .; j_gene: TRBJ1-6; v_gene: TRBV7-9; abundance: few; CDR3aa: CASAFLGASSPLHF; CDR3nt: TGTGCCAGCGCTTTTCTCGGTGCGAGTTCACCCCTCCACTTT
d_gene: .; j_gene: TRBJ1-6; v_gene: TRBV6-2/TRBV6-3; abundance: .; CDR3aa: CASSYERSSYNSPLHF; CDR3nt: TGTGCCAGCAGTTATGAAAGGAGCTCCTATAATTCACCCCTCCACTTT
d_gene: .; j_gene: TRBJ2-3; v_gene: TRBV24-1; abundance: few; CDR3aa: CATSDPKRVLTDTQYF; CDR3nt: TGTGCCACCAGTGACCCTAAGCGGGTCCTCACAGATACGCAGTATTTT
d_gene: .; j_gene: TRBJ1-3; v_gene: TRBV7-6; abundance: .; CDR3aa: CASSPLAEGNTIYF; CDR3nt: TGTGCCAGCAGCCCCCTGGCTGAAGGAAACACCATATATTTT
d_gene: .; j_gene: TRBJ1-1; v_gene: TRBV5-1; abundance: .; CDR3aa: CASSLDGREEAFF; CDR3nt: TGCGCCAGCAGCTTGGACGGCAGGGAGGAAGCTTTCTTT
d_gene: .; j_gene: TRBJ2-3; v_gene: TRBV6-5; abundance: few; CDR3aa: CASSYGGSTDTQYF; CDR3nt: TGTGCCAGCAGTTACGGGGGCAGCACAGATACGCAGTATTTT